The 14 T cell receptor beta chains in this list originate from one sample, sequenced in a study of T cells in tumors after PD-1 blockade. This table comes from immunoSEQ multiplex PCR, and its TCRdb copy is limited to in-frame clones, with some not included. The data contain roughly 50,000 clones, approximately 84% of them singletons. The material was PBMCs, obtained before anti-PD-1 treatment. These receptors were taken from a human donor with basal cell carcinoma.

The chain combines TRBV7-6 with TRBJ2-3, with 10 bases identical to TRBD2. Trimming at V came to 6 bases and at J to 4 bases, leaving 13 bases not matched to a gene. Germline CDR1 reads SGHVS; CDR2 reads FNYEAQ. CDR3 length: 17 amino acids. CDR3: CASSPNTPSGGPDTQYF. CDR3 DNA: TGTGCCAGCAGTCCTAACACTCCTAGCGGGGGACCAGATACGCAGTATTTT.

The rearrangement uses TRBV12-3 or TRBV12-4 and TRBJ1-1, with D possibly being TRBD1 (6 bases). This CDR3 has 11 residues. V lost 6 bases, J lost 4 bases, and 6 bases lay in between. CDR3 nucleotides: TGTGCCAGCAGACAGGGCACTGAAGCTTTCTTT. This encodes CASRQGTEAFF.

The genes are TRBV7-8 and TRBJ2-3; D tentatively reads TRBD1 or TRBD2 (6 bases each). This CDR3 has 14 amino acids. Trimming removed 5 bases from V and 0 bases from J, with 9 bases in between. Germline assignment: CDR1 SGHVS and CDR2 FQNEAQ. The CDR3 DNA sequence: TGTGCCAGCAGCCCCGGGGGCAGCACAGATACGCAGTATTTT. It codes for CASSPGGSTDTQYF.

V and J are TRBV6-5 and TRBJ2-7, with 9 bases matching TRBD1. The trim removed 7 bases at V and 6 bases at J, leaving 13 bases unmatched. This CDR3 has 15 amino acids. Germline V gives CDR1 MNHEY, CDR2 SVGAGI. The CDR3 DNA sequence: TGTGCCAGCACGGCTTCTCCGGGACAGGGAGCCGAGCAGTACTTC. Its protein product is CASTASPGQGAEQYF.

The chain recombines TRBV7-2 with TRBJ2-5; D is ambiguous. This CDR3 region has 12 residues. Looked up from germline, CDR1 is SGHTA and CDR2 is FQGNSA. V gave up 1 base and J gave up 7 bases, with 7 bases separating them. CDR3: CASSLDGRTQYF. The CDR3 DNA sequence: TGTGCCAGCAGCTTAGACGGAAGGACCCAGTACTTC.

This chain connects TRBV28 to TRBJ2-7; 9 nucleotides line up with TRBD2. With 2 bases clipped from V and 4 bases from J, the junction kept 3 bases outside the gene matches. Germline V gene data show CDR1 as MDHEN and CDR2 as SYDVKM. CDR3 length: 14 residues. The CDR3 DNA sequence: TGTGCCAGCAGTTTAGGGCGGGGGGGGTACGAGCAGTACTTC. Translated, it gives CASSLGRGGYEQYF. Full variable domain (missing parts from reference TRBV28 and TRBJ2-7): DVKVTQSSRYLVKRTGEKVFLECVQDMDHENMFWYRQDPGLGLRLIYFSYDVKMKEKGDIPEGYSVSREKKERFSLILESASTNQTSMYLCASSLGRGGYEQYFGPGTRLTVT.

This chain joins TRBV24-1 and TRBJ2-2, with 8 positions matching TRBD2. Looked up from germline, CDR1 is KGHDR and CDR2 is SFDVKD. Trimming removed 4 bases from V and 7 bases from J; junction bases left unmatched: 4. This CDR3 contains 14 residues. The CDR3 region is CATSEAGVNGELFF. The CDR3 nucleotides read TGTGCCACCAGTGAAGCGGGGGTGAACGGGGAGCTGTTTTTT.

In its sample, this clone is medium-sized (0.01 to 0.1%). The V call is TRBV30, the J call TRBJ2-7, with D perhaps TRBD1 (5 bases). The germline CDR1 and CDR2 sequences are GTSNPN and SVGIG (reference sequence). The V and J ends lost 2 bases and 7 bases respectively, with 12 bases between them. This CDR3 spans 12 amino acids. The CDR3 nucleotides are TGTGCCTGGAGTACATGGGGCCAAGAGCAGTACTTC. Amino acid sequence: CAWSTWGQEQYF.

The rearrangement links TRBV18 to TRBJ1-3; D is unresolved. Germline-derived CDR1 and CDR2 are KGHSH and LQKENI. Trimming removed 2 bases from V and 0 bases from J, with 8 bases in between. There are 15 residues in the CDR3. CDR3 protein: CASSPEQFSGNTIYF. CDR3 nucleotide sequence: TGTGCCAGCTCACCAGAGCAATTCTCTGGAAACACCATATATTTT.

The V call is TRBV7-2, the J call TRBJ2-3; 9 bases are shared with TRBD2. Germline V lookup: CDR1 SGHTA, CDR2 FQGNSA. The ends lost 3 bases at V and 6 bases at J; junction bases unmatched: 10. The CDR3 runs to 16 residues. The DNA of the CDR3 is TGTGCCAGCAGCTTCGGCGGGGGGGCATCAGGGGATACGCAGTATTTT. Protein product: CASSFGGGASGDTQYF.

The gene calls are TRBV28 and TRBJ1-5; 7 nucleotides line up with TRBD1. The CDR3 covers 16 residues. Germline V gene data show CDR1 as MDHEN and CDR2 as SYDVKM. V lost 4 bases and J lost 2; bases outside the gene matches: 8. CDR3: CASSSNRGRGNQPQHF. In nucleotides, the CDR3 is TGTGCCAGCAGTTCAAACAGGGGAAGGGGCAATCAGCCCCAGCATTTT.

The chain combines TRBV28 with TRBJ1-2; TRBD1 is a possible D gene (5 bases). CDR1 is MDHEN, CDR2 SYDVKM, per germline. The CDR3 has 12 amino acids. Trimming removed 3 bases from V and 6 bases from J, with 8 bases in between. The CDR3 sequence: CASSFSRDGYTF. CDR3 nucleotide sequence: TGTGCCAGCAGTTTCTCCAGGGATGGCTACACCTTC.

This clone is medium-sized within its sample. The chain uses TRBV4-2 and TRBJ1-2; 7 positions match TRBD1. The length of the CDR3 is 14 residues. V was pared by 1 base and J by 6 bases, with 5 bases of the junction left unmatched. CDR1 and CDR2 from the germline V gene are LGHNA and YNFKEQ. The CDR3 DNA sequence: TGTGCCAGCAGCCAAGCAGGGGGGCGGGATGGCTACACCTTC. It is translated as CASSQAGGRDGYTF.

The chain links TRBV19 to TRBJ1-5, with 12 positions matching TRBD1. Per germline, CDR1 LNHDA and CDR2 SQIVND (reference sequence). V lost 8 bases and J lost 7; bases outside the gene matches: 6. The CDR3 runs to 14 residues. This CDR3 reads CASVGQGANQPQHF. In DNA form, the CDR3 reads TGTGCCAGTGTGGGACAGGGGGCCAACCAGCCCCAGCATTTT.